Detailed here is one T cell receptor (beta chain). Its antigen remains unknown. The data were taken from a study of shared clonotypes between healthy human individuals. Study context: CD4 naive and CD4 memory each took three plates per donor, while CD8 naive took two and CD8 memory one. Study observations and caveats: Of the naive CD4 clonotypes, around 5% were shared across several donors. On the whole, naive subsets had larger estimated richness than memory subsets had.

V lost 7 bases and J lost 3, with 16 bases in between. CDR1 is MNHNS and CDR2 is SASEGT in the germline V gene. This CDR3 is 14 amino acids long. Naive CD8 cells were CD45RO-negative, positively selected for CCR7, excluding terminally differentiated effector memory CD45RA+ cells. Caucasian adults living in Nashville, Tennessee, provided all samples. Repertoires were generated with immunoSEQ multiplex PCR, while TCRdb's copy carries only in-frame clones and drops some. This sample carries 2 million to 2.5 million clones, around 96% of them seen once, and the ten largest clones take 0.85% to 1.2%. This TCR derives from a man aged 18 to 29 in good health. The V and J genes are TRBV6-1 and TRBJ2-7, with D perhaps assigned TRBD1 or TRBD2 (5 bases each). Material: naive CD8+ T cells sorted from blood. CDR3 sequence (DNA): TGTGCCAGCAATCAACCGGGACGGAACTACGAGCAGTACTTC. Its protein product is CASNQPGRNYEQYF.